This T cell receptor (beta chain) was identified during a study of T-cell reconstitution after alpha-beta-depleted transplantation in children. Whole-study results and caveats: The authors attributed T-cell counts and diversity one year after transplant mostly to newly produced T cells.

Trimming shortened V by 1 base and J by 0 bases, and 11 bases separated the two germline ends. CDR3 length: 16 amino acids. Germline values: CDR1 MDHEN, CDR2 SYDVKM. The library targeted TCRbeta and was prepared with unique molecular identifiers. TCRdb independently ran MiXCR on the PCR reads; one entry per CDR3 protein. Of roughly 250,000 distinct CDR3 sequences listed, approximately 8.9% were seen once; the top ten hold 6% to 7%. Many counts were recorded for this clonotype. The antigen is unknown. The TCR comes from a male patient aged 10 to 17 who had a stem cell transplant for acute lymphoblastic leukemia, so the T cells may come from the graft donor. The chain combines TRBV28 with TRBJ2-3; D ambiguous. The input for sequencing was PBMCs, mostly from graft donor cells, taken 180 days after TCRalphabeta/CD19-depleted stem cell transplant. Here the CDR3 reads CASSLSRTVSTDTQYF. CDR3 DNA: TGTGCCAGCAGTTTATCCAGGACGGTTAGCACAGATACGCAGTATTTT.